The rows below give T cell receptor beta chains drawn from one sample of a study of cytomegalovirus exposure and HLA in healthy donors. The assay was immunoSEQ multiplex PCR, and TCRdb's table has in-frame clones only and misses some. This sample has some 190,000 clones, with roughly 86% found just once. The sample taken for sequencing was PBMCs. All receptors come from a woman between 18 and 29 years old in good health and CMV-seronegative. Both conserved end residues are part of each CDR3. The D gene is left open where the match is weak. Size is omitted from some rows. Given values are once, few, many or a class for expanded clones.

V	size	J	D	DNA	CDR3
TRBV11-3	-	TRBJ2-7	-	TGTGCCAGCAGCCTCGGGGACATAGACTACGAGCAGTACTTC	CASSLGDIDYEQYF
TRBV10-3	-	TRBJ1-5	-	TGTGCCATCAGTGGGGGGGGTAGCAATCAGCCCCAGCATTTT	CAISGGGSNQPQHF
TRBV6-5	-	TRBJ2-7	-	TGTGCCAGCAGTTCCACCGGCGGCCCCAAGACTGGCGAGCAGTACTTC	CASSSTGGPKTGEQYF
TRBV9	-	TRBJ2-2	-	TGTGCCAGCAGCCCAGGCAGGGCTGGGGAGCTGTTTTTT	CASSPGRAGELFF
TRBV7-2	-	TRBJ1-2	-	TGTGCCCGGCGGGGGTCTGGGTCTAACTATGGCTACACCTTC	CARRGSGSNYGYTF
TRBV5-4	-	TRBJ1-1	-	TGTGCCAGCAGCTATGGAGGGGACCTGAGGGGAGCTTTCTTT	CASSYGGDLRGAFF
TRBV5-1	-	TRBJ2-3	-	TGCGCCAGCAGCTTGACAGGGCCCACAGATACGCAGTATTTT	CASSLTGPTDTQYF
TRBV7-2	once	TRBJ2-3	-	TGTGCCAGCAGCGCCATGCCTAGCAACCTAGGGGATACGCAGTATTTT	CASSAMPSNLGDTQYF
TRBV2	-	TRBJ1-2	TRBD1	TGTGCCAGCAGTCGGACAGGGGGCTACTATGGCTACACCTTC	CASSRTGGYYGYTF
TRBV7-9	-	TRBJ1-4	-	TGTGCCAGCAGCTTAGCGACTCAATATAATGAAAAACTGTTTTTT	CASSLATQYNEKLFF
TRBV7-6	-	TRBJ2-7	TRBD1	TGTGCCAGCAGCTTATTTCCGGGACAGGAGCCCGCGCCGGCCTACGAGCAGTACTTC	CASSLFPGQEPAPAYEQYF
TRBV5-1	-	TRBJ2-7	-	TGCGCCAGCAGCTTGGTAGGCAGGGGCTACGAGCAGTACTTC	CASSLVGRGYEQYF
TRBV7-8	-	TRBJ2-7	-	TGTGCCAGCAGCTTAGGAACGACTAGGGCCTACGAGCAGTACTTC	CASSLGTTRAYEQYF
TRBV30	-	TRBJ2-3	TRBD2	TGTGCCTGGTCCGGGGGGGCGGTAGATACGCAGTATTTT	CAWSGGAVDTQYF
TRBV6-5	-	TRBJ2-7	TRBD2	TGTACCAGCAGTTACTCGAGTAGCGGGAGTCGCTACGAGCAGTACTTC	CTSSYSSSGSRYEQYF
TRBV9	-	TRBJ2-7	TRBD2	TGTGCCAGCAGCGTAGAGGACGGGAGGGCCCTTTACGAGCAGTACTTC	CASSVEDGRALYEQYF
TRBV7-6	-	TRBJ2-3	TRBD2	TGTGCCTCCGGCACGGGGGGGACAGATACGCAGTATTTT	CASGTGGTDTQYF
TRBV5-1	-	TRBJ2-7	-	TGCGCCAGCAGCTCAACTAGTGACGAGCAGTACTTC	CASSSTSDEQYF
TRBV11-2	-	TRBJ2-7	-	TGTGCCAGCAGCTCTTTGCGGGGGACATACGAGCAGTACTTC	CASSSLRGTYEQYF
TRBV28	-	TRBJ1-5	-	TGTGCCAGCAGCCCTAATCAGCCCCAGCATTTT	CASSPNQPQHF
TRBV7-9	-	TRBJ1-3	-	TGTGCCAGCAGCCCAGCGGGGGAACGTGGAAACACCATATATTTT	CASSPAGERGNTIYF
TRBV5-4	once	TRBJ2-7	TRBD1	TGTGCCAGCAGCGAATCGGGACAGGGGATCACCTACGAGCAGTACTTC	CASSESGQGITYEQYF
TRBV28	-	TRBJ2-1	-	TGTGCCAGCAGTTTTCTCCTCAATGAGCAGTTCTTC	CASSFLLNEQFF
TRBV28	once	TRBJ1-1	TRBD1	TGTGCCAGCAGTTCCGGGACAGGGGAACCTGGAGCTGAAGCTTTCTTT	CASSSGTGEPGAEAFF
TRBV4-1	-	TRBJ2-7	TRBD1	TGCGCCAGCAGCCAAGGGTTGAGGACAGGGGTAACCTACGAGCAGTACTTC	CASSQGLRTGVTYEQYF
TRBV7-9	-	TRBJ1-4	-	TGTGCCAGCAGCCCCCGGGACACTCTCGCAACTAATGAAAAACTGTTTTTT	CASSPRDTLATNEKLFF
TRBV7-9	once	TRBJ2-7	TRBD2	TGTGCCAGCAGCTTAGGAATAGCGGGATCCGAGCAGTACTTC	CASSLGIAGSEQYF
TRBV4-1	-	TRBJ1-1	-	TGCGCCAGCACCCCGACAGGGAACACTGAAGCTTTCTTT	CASTPTGNTEAFF
TRBV7-6	-	TRBJ1-5	-	TGTGCCAGCAGCTTAGGTTTCGGTTTCGAACAGCCCCAGCATTTT	CASSLGFGFEQPQHF
TRBV5-1	-	TRBJ1-4	-	TGCGCCAGCAGCCTCGGCGGATTCGATAATGAAAAACTGTTTTTT	CASSLGGFDNEKLFF
TRBV4-2	-	TRBJ2-3	TRBD1	TGTGCCAGCAGCCAAGAACCGGGACCCAGGGGGGATACGCAGTATTTT	CASSQEPGPRGDTQYF
TRBV5-1	-	TRBJ2-7	TRBD1	TGCGCCAGCAGCTCGGGACAGGGGGCGGCCCTAGCCTACGAGCAGTACTTC	CASSSGQGAALAYEQYF
TRBV5-1	-	TRBJ2-3	TRBD2	TGCGCCAGCAGCTTCGGGAGCGGGGGGCCCCCAGATACGCAGTATTTT	CASSFGSGGPPDTQYF
TRBV18	-	TRBJ2-7	-	TGTGCCAGCTCACGGCAGGCCGACCTTTACGAGCAGTACTTC	CASSRQADLYEQYF
TRBV7-8	-	TRBJ1-5	TRBD1	TGTGCCAGCAGCTTATATCGGACAGGGATCCAGCCCCAGCATTTT	CASSLYRTGIQPQHF
TRBV9	-	TRBJ1-2	-	TGTGCCAGCAGCGTAGACGGCAGGGGAAATTATGGCTACACCTTC	CASSVDGRGNYGYTF
TRBV7-6	-	TRBJ2-2	-	TGTGCTAGCAGCCGCCGACAGGAGACCACCGGGGAGCTGTTTTTT	CASSRRQETTGELFF
TRBV4-3	-	TRBJ2-2	-	TGCGCCAGCAGCCAACGGTTACAGGGAAGCGGGGAGCTGTTTTTT	CASSQRLQGSGELFF
TRBV6-1	-	TRBJ2-7	TRBD1	TGTGCCAGCAGTGGTTGGACAGGGGTAAACGAGCAGTACTTC	CASSGWTGVNEQYF
TRBV7-2	few	TRBJ1-5	-	TGTGCCAGCAGCACAAGAGGGCTACCCCAGCATTTT	CASSTRGLPQHF
TRBV19	-	TRBJ1-1	TRBD1	TGTGCCACTACACGGGGGGACAGGGCGAACACTGAAGCTTTCTTT	CATTRGDRANTEAFF
TRBV28	-	TRBJ1-3	-	TGTGCCAGCAGGGGAGCGTTCTCTGGAAACACCATATATTTT	CASRGAFSGNTIYF
TRBV6-4	once	TRBJ2-3	-	TGTGCCAGCAGTGACTGGGGGCTAGGAGATACGCAGTATTTT	CASSDWGLGDTQYF
TRBV2	-	TRBJ2-2	-	TGTGCCGCGGTAGACGACACCGGGGAGCTGTTTTTT	CAAVDDTGELFF
TRBV6-5	-	TRBJ2-7	-	TGTGCCAGCAGTTACTCGTGGGAGGACTCCTACGAGCAGTACTTC	CASSYSWEDSYEQYF
TRBV7-3	-	TRBJ1-1	TRBD1	TGTGCCAGCAGCTCCCTCGGACAGGGGGTCACGGCTTTCTTT	CASSSLGQGVTAFF
TRBV11-2	-	TRBJ1-1	-	TGTGCCAGCAGCGGAGGGTATACCACTGAAGCTTTCTTT	CASSGGYTTEAFF
TRBV11-2	-	TRBJ2-2	-	TGTGCCAGCAGCTTACGCCCAGTGGCCGGGGAGCTGTTTTTT	CASSLRPVAGELFF